The present TCR beta chain was sequenced within a study of shared clonotypes between healthy human individuals. Among the unsorted PBMC samples, replicate PCRs used roughly 300 ng DNA, about 30,000 T cell genomes. The repertoire was sequenced with immunoSEQ multiplex PCR; TCRdb's copy has only in-frame clones and lacks some. Of under 600,000 clones listed, roughly 79% were seen once; the top ten hold around 12%. The CDR3 totals 16 residues. Germline V CDR1 and CDR2: MDHEN, SYDVKM. V shed 4 bases and J shed 6 bases, with 19 bases lying between them. The rearrangement uses TRBV28 and TRBJ1-5, with TRBD1 as a possible D gene (6 bases). Sequencing was performed on PBMCs. This clonotype originated in a middle-aged woman in good health. Some clones in this sample may be carry-over from other donors' samples. CDR3: CASSSTQGTLGQPQHF. The CDR3 DNA follows: TGTGCCAGCAGTTCCACGCAGGGGACCTTGGGTCAGCCCCAGCATTTT.